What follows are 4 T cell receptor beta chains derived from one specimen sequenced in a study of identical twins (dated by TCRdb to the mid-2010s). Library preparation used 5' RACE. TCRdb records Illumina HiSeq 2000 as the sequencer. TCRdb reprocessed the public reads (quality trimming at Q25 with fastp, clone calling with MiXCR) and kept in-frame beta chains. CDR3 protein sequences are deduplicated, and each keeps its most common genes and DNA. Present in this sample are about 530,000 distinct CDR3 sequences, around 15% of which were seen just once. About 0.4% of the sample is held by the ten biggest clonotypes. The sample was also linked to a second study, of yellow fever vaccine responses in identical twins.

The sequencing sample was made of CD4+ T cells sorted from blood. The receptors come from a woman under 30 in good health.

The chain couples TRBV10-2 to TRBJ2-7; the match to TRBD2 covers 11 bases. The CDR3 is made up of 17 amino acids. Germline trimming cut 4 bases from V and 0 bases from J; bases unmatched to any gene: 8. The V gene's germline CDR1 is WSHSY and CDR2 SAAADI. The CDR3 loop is CASSAGLAGESSYEQYF. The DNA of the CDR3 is TGCGCCAGCAGTGCTGGACTAGCGGGCGAGAGCTCCTACGAGCAGTACTTC.

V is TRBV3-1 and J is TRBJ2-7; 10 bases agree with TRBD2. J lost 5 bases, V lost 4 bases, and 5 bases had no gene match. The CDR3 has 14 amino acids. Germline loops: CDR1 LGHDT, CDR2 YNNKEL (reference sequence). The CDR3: CASSPGTSANEQYF. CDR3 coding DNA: TGTGCCAGCAGCCCCGGGACTAGCGCTAACGAGCAGTACTTC.

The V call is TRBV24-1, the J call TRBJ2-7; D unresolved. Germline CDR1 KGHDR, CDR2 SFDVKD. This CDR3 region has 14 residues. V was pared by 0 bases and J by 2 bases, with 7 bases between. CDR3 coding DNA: TGTGCCACCAGTGATTTGACATCCCCCTACGAGCAGTACTTC. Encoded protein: CATSDLTSPYEQYF.

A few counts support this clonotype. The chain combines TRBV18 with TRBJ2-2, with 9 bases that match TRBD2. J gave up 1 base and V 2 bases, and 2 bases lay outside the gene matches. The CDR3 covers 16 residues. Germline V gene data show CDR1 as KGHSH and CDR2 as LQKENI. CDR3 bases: TGTGCCAGCTCACCAGCTAGCGGGGTGAACACCGGGGAGCTGTTTTTT. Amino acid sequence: CASSPASGVNTGELFF. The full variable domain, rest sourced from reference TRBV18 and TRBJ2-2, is NAGVMQNPRHLVRRRGQEARLRCSPMKGHSHVYWYRQLPEEGLKFMVYLQKENIIDESGMPKERFSAEFPKEGPSILRIQQVVRGDSAAYFCASSPASGVNTGELFFGEGSRLTVL.